This TCR beta chain emerged from a study of blood T cells in healthy people across ages. This clonotype was seen many times. Germline CDR1 and CDR2: SGHKS and YYEKEE (reference sequence). The CDR3 has 14 residues. The V and J ends lost 2 bases and 3 bases respectively, with 12 bases between them. A J-beta primer mix and a sample-barcoded 5' primer were used in a second PCR of roughly 7 to 12 cycles. One entry per CDR3 protein results from TCRdb running MiXCR on the 5' RACE reads. The sample shows about 680,000 distinct CDR3 sequences, roughly 50% of them seen only once. Sequenced material: blood. This clonotype was obtained from a woman between 55 and 75 years old in good health. V is TRBV5-5 and J is TRBJ2-7; perhaps TRBD2 as D (6 bases). This chain's CDR3 is CASSLAGGNYEQYF. CDR3 nucleotides: TGTGCCAGCAGCTTAGCGGGCGGAAACTACGAGCAGTACTTC.